A single TCR beta chain is shown here with its context. V dropped 7 bases and J dropped 3 bases, with 13 bases sitting between them. Germline CDR1 SGHRS, CDR2 YFSETQ. This CDR3 is built from 14 residues. This entry belongs to a study of shared clonotypes between healthy human individuals. This was a deep-level run. Every unsorted PBMC PCR replicate was loaded with about 300 ng DNA, approximately 30,000 T cell genomes. Some clones are missing from TCRdb's copy, which holds only in-frame ones; the method was immunoSEQ multiplex PCR. The sample gives about 520,000 clones, roughly 80% of which show up once; approximately 12% is in the top ten.

This chain uses TRBV5-1 with TRBJ2-2; D is unresolved. The origin of this receptor is a woman aged 40 to 50 in good health. Some clones in this sample may be carry-over from other donors' samples. The specimen was PBMCs. The CDR3 nucleotides read TGCGCCAGCCAAGAGGCAGGCTACACCGGGGAGCTGTTTTTT. This gives the protein CASQEAGYTGELFF. The full variable domain, in which reference TRBV5-1 and TRBJ2-2 provide the parts outside the CDR3, is KAGVTQTPRYLIKTRGQQVTLSCSPISGHRSVSWYQQTPGQGLQFLFEYFSETQRNKGNFPGRFSGRQFSNSRSEMNVSTLELGDSALYLCASQEAGYTGELFFGEGSRLTVL.